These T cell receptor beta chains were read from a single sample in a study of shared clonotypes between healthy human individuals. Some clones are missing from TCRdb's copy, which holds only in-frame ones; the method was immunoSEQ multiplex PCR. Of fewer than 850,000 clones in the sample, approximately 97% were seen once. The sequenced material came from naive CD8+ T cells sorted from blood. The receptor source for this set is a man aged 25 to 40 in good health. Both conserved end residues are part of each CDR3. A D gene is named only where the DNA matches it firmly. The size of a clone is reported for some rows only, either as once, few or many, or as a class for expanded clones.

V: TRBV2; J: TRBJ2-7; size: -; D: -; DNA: TGTGCCAGCAGTGGTAACTACGAGCAGTACTTC; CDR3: CASSGNYEQYF
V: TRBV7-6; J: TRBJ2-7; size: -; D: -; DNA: TGTGCCAGCAGCTCCGGGACCCTAATCTACGAGCAGTACTTC; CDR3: CASSSGTLIYEQYF
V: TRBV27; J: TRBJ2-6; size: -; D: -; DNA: TGTGCCAGCAGTTTACGCTCTGGGGCCAACGTCCTGACTTTC; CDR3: CASSLRSGANVLTF
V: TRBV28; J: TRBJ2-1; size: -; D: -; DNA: TGTGCCAGCAGTTTAGGTCCCGAAGGGGTCAATGAGCAGTTCTTC; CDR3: CASSLGPEGVNEQFF
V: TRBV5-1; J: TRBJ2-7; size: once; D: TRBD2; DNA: TGCGCCAGCAGCCCTGCGGGAGGCTACGAGCAGTACTTC; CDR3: CASSPAGGYEQYF
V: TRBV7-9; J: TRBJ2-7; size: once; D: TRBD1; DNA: TGTGCCAGCAGCTCCAGGGGGCCTCCCTACGAGCAGTACTTC; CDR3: CASSSRGPPYEQYF
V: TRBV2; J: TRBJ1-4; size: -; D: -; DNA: TGTGCCAGCAGGGGAGTTGAAAAACTGTTTTTT; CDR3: CASRGVEKLFF
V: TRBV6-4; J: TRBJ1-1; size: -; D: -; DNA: TGTGCCAGCAGTGAAGGAACAGGTGAAGCTTTCTTT; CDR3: CASSEGTGEAFF
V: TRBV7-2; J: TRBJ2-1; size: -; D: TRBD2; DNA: TGTGCCAGCAGCTCCAGCATTTTTAGCGGGACTAGCTACTACAATGAGCAGTTCTTC; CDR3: CASSSSIFSGTSYYNEQFF
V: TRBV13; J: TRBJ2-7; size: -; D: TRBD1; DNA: TGTGCCAGCAGCCCGGGACAGACCGATTATGGGAAAGGGGACGAGCAGTACTTC; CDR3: CASSPGQTDYGKGDEQYF
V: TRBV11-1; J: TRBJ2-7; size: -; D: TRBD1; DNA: TGTGCCAGCAGCGGGACAGGAATTCTTACCTACGAGCAGTACTTC; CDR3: CASSGTGILTYEQYF
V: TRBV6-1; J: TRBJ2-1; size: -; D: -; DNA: TGTGCCAGCAGTGAGGAGGAGGGAACAGGGGCCTCCTACAATGAGCAGTTCTTC; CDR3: CASSEEEGTGASYNEQFF
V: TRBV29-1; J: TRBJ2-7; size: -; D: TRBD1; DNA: TGCAGCGCCAATGGACAGGGTAACTACGAGCAGTACTTC; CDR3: CSANGQGNYEQYF
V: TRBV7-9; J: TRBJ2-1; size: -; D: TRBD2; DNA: TGTGCCAGCAGCTCTATGAGCGGGAGGGCCTACAATGAGCAGTTCTTC; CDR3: CASSSMSGRAYNEQFF
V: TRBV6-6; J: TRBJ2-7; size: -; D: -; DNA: TGTGCCAGTGCACCTAGCGAGTACCTCTACGAGCAGTACTTC; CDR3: CASAPSEYLYEQYF